This T cell receptor beta chain was sequenced in a study of molecular identifiers for immune sequencing clone quantification. The length of the CDR3 is 15 residues. Trimming cost V 1 base and J 5 bases; bases outside gene matches: 9. From germline, CDR1 is DFQATT and CDR2 SNEGSKA (reference sequence). Details on this clonotype: Its antigen remains unknown.

Study findings and constraints: Identical barcode-sharing TCR molecules could lead to underestimated sizes for highly expanded clones.

Libraries from naive CD8 cells were generated from approximately 20,000 to 980,000 sorted cells (with 10%, 30% or 50% RNA). Sorting was used to obtain naive CD8 T cells (CD8+CD4-CCR7+CD45RA+). TCRdb recomputed calls from the PCR reads with MiXCR, one row per CDR3 protein. The sample carries about 23,000 distinct CDR3 sequences, roughly 17% recorded once. This TCR was sampled from a human donor in good health. Some libraries in this study had Jurkat cell RNA spiked in. The chain couples TRBV20-1 to TRBJ2-7; TRBD2 aligns across 9 bases. Material for sequencing was naive CD8+ T cells from blood, with Jurkat cell RNA spiked in. Noted subset: FACS-sorted CD8+CD4-CCR7+CD45RA+ naive T cells. CDR3 nucleotides: TGCAGTGCTAGAGGGCGCGGGGGGGCCTCGGACGAGCAGTACTTC. This codes for CSARGRGGASDEQYF.